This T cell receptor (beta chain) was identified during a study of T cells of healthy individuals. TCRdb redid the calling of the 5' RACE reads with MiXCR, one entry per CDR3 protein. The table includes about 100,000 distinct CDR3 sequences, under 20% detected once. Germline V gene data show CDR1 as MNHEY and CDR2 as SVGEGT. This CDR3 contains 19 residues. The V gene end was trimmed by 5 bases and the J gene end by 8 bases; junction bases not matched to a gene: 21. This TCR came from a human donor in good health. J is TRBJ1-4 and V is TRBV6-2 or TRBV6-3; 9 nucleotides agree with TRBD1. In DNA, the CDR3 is TGTGCCAGCAGTACCTCAGGACTACTTACAGGGGGCTCGGGCGAAAAACTGTTTTTT. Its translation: CASSTSGLLTGGSGEKLFF.